A single sample is the source of the 3 T cell receptor beta chains below, sequenced in a study of post-analysis software for immune sequencing data. The library was made from cDNA and included unique molecular identifiers. Each CDR3 protein gets one entry after TCRdb re-called the PCR reads with MiXCR. This sample has approximately 770,000 distinct CDR3 sequences, with 40% to 55% found just once. Findings and caveats of the study: Patients carried roughly 5 TRBV segments more frequently than controls did, and TRBV5-6, TRBV5-1 and TRBV20-1 were among them.

No antigens are known for them. Material for sequencing was blood. These receptors were obtained from a girl aged 5 to 17 with multiple sclerosis.

The rearrangement uses TRBV19 and TRBJ2-1; 7 nucleotides agree with TRBD1. The trim removed 5 bases at V and 5 bases at J, leaving 12 bases unmatched. This CDR3 has 16 amino acids. Germline V CDR1 and CDR2: LNHDA, SQIVND (reference sequence). The CDR3 is CASSSRTGPLDNEQFF. The CDR3, as DNA: TGTGCCAGTAGTTCGCGGACAGGACCGTTGGACAATGAGCAGTTCTTC.

This clonotype was picked up a small number of times. V usage is TRBV20-1 and J usage is TRBJ2-7, with D tentatively TRBD2 (5 bases). The CDR3 covers 14 residues. Germline assignment: CDR1 DFQATT and CDR2 SNEGSKA (reference sequence). V was cut by 1 base and J by 3 bases, with 13 bases left in between. This chain's CDR3 is CSARGPARDYEQYF. CDR3 nucleotide sequence: TGCAGTGCTAGAGGTCCAGCGAGGGACTACGAGCAGTACTTC.

The chain links TRBV9 to TRBJ2-2, with TRBD2 matching 9 bases. With 1 base clipped from V and 7 bases from J, the junction kept 5 bases outside the gene matches. Looked up from germline, CDR1 is SGDLS and CDR2 is YYNGEE. The CDR3 has 15 amino acids. CDR3: CASSVTGLAGGELFF. The CDR3 DNA sequence: TGTGCCAGCAGCGTAACGGGACTAGCTGGCGGGGAGCTGTTTTTT.